This T cell receptor beta chain was captured by sequencing in a study of T cell changes during pregnancy in multiple sclerosis. Produced via immunoSEQ multiplex PCR; TCRdb's table is partial and in-frame only. The sample shows around 55,000 clones, 80% to 90% of them seen only once. The sequences come from CD4+ T cells from peripheral blood mononuclear cells, collected in the first trimester of pregnancy. This receptor was taken from a female donor with multiple sclerosis, enrolled in a pregnancy study.

The CDR3 sequence: CASSSDRGNEKLFF. CDR3 nucleotide sequence: TGCGCCAGCAGCTCCGACAGGGGGAATGAAAAACTGTTTTTT. V gene TRBV5-1 combines with J gene TRBJ1-4; TRBD1 agrees at 9 bases. Trimming at V came to 3 bases and at J to 5 bases, leaving 2 bases not matched to a gene. In germline, CDR1 is SGHRS, CDR2 YFSETQ. The CDR3 is made up of 14 amino acids.